Below, 18 T cell receptor beta chains from the same sample are listed, as sequenced in a study of blood T cell repertoires in COVID-19. TCRdb keeps only in-frame clones here, not all; method: immunoSEQ multiplex PCR. The sample lists more than 250,000 clones, roughly 88% occurring once. Sequencing used peripheral blood. The source is a woman aged 50 to 60 with acute or convalescent COVID-19.

This sequence joins TRBV3-1 (or the pseudogene TRBV3-2) and TRBJ2-1; TRBD2 aligns across 7 bases. CDR3 length: 16 residues. The J segment lost 1 base and the V segment lost 5 bases, leaving 8 bases of the junction unmatched. Germline loops: CDR1 LGHDT, CDR2 YNNKEL (reference sequence). For the CDR3, the DNA is TGTGCCAGCAGCTCAAGGGCGGGAGTGTCCTACAATGAGCAGTTCTTC. Amino acids: CASSSRAGVSYNEQFF.

V usage is TRBV4-1 and J usage is TRBJ2-7; weak D call: TRBD2 (6 bases). The V gene's germline CDR1 is MGHRA and CDR2 YSYEKL. Trimming stripped 1 base from V and 5 bases from J, with 15 bases between. The CDR3 consists of 15 residues. CDR3 loop: CASSQGAGTRHEQYF. In DNA, the CDR3 is TGCGCCAGCAGCCAAGGGGCGGGAACCCGCCACGAGCAGTACTTC.

V is TRBV4-3 and J is TRBJ2-1; TRBD2 agrees at 11 bases. Germline CDR1 and CDR2: LGHNA and YSLEER. The CDR3 contains 16 residues. The junction had 4 bases not matched to a gene; V was cut back by 1 base and J by 5 bases. The DNA of the CDR3 is TGCGCCAGCAGCCAAGGTGGGACTAGCGGCGACAATGAGCAGTTCTTC. Amino acids: CASSQGGTSGDNEQFF.

This clone was found a few times. The sample has other DNA sequences that encode this CDR3 too. The genes are TRBV27 and TRBJ1-2; the D gene is possibly TRBD1 (6 bases). Germline V CDR1 and CDR2: MNHEY, SMNVEV (reference sequence). Trimming left V 2 bases short and J 5 bases short, with 6 bases between. The CDR3 runs 12 residues. The CDR3 bases are TGTGCCAGCAGTTTACAGGGGTATGGCTACACCTTC. Translation: CASSLQGYGYTF.

The chain carries TRBV5-1 and TRBJ2-7; 8 nucleotides line up with TRBD1. V lost 4 bases and J lost 2; bases outside the gene matches: 8. The CDR3 has 15 residues. Germline V gene sequence: CDR1 SGHRS, CDR2 YFSETQ. The CDR3 loop reads CASSEDRAFAYEQYF. Here the CDR3 DNA reads TGCGCCAGCAGCGAGGACAGGGCGTTCGCCTACGAGCAGTACTTC.

The V gene is TRBV6-5, the J gene TRBJ2-5; TRBD1 agrees at 11 bases. The CDR3 spans 15 residues. Germline trimming cut 4 bases from V and 6 bases from J; bases unmatched to any gene: 7. The V gene's germline CDR1 is MNHEY and CDR2 SVGAGI. The CDR3 DNA follows: TGTGCCAGCAGTTCAGTCCGGGACAGGGGGAAGACCCAGTACTTC. Protein product: CASSSVRDRGKTQYF.

V gene TRBV28 combines with J gene TRBJ2-3; weak D call: TRBD2 (6 bases). This CDR3 has 14 residues. The germline V gene has CDR1 MDHEN and CDR2 SYDVKM. Trimming pared 3 bases from V and 0 bases from J, leaving 7 bases between. For the CDR3, the DNA is TGTGCCAGCAGTTTCCGGGGGAGCACAGATACGCAGTATTTT. This encodes CASSFRGSTDTQYF.

The CDR3 DNA is TGCGCCAGCAGCCAAGATTGGGGGGACAGGGTAGGAACTGAAGCTTTCTTT. It encodes CASSQDWGDRVGTEAFF. V and J are TRBV4-3 and TRBJ1-1; 9 nucleotides align to TRBD1. Trimming took 0 bases from V and 5 from J; bases not matched to a gene: 10. Germline V gives CDR1 LGHNA, CDR2 YSLEER. The CDR3 has 17 residues.

V is TRBV25-1 and J is TRBJ2-2, with 9 bases fitting TRBD2. In germline, CDR1 is MGHDK, CDR2 SYGVNS. V gave up 6 bases and J gave up 4 bases; unmatched junction bases: 9. The length of the CDR3 is 16 residues. The CDR3 DNA reads as TGTGCCAGCAGCGAAGGCGCGGGAGGGCCCACCGGGGAGCTGTTTTTT. This codes for CASSEGAGGPTGELFF.

CDR3 residues: CASSQSATGEDQPQHF. CDR3 in DNA: TGCGCCAGCAGTCAATCTGCGACAGGCGAAGATCAGCCCCAGCATTTT. This chain joins TRBV23-1 and TRBJ1-5; weak D call: TRBD1 (6 bases). TRBV23-1 has ORF status, its function being uncertain. The CDR3 runs to 16 residues. V gave up 0 bases and J gave up 5 bases, with 14 bases separating them.

The chain combines TRBV9 with TRBJ2-1; 7 bases fit TRBD2. The CDR3 has 15 residues. The V gene end was trimmed by 5 bases and the J gene end by 2 bases; junction bases not matched to a gene: 7. Germline CDR1 SGDLS, CDR2 YYNGEE. DNA of the CDR3: TGTGCCAGCAGTGTTCTAGCGGAGACCTACAATGAGCAGTTCTTC. Its protein is CASSVLAETYNEQFF.

The chain links TRBV11-3 to TRBJ2-1; 13 bases are a match to TRBD2. The CDR3 loop spans 16 amino acids. Germline assignment: CDR1 SGHNT and CDR2 YENEEA. Trimming removed 0 bases from V and 6 bases from J; junction bases left unmatched: 2. This chain's CDR3 is CASSLEGLAGTNEQFF. The CDR3 nucleotides are TGTGCCAGCAGCTTAGAGGGACTAGCGGGAACCAATGAGCAGTTCTTC.

The gene calls are TRBV30 and TRBJ2-5, with D tentatively TRBD2 (5 bases). Trimming pared 3 bases from V and 0 bases from J, leaving 11 bases between. Germline assignment: CDR1 GTSNPN and CDR2 SVGIG (reference sequence). CDR3 length: 14 residues. The CDR3 coding sequence is TGTGCCTGGAGGAGGCGGGCCAACCAAGAGACCCAGTACTTC. Its protein is CAWRRRANQETQYF.

The chain is built from TRBV27 and TRBJ1-2; D possibly corresponds to TRBD1 (5 bases). The CDR3 runs to 14 residues. Germline CDR1 reads MNHEY; CDR2 reads SMNVEV (reference sequence). The V and J ends lost 1 base and 4 bases respectively, with 10 bases between them. CDR3 coding DNA: TGTGCCAGCAGTTTATTAGGGGCTGGCTATGGCTACACCTTC. Protein product: CASSLLGAGYGYTF.

The chain has TRBV7-9 and TRBJ2-7; tentatively, D is TRBD2 (6 bases). The germline gives CDR1 SEHNR, CDR2 FQNEAQ (reference sequence). The CDR3 length is 13 residues. V lost 1 base and J 3 bases, leaving 7 bases between the germline ends. The CDR3 DNA sequence: TGTGCCAGCAGCTTAGGACTAGTCTACGAGCAGTACTTC. Amino acid sequence: CASSLGLVYEQYF.

This chain joins TRBV5-1 and TRBJ1-3; tentatively, D is TRBD1 (5 bases). This CDR3 comprises 13 residues. From germline, CDR1 is SGHRS and CDR2 YFSETQ. Trimming took 7 bases from V and 4 from J, leaving 12 bases between them. CDR3 sequence: CASSDISGNTIYF. For the CDR3, the DNA is TGCGCCAGCTCGGACATCTCCGGAAACACCATATATTTT.

This clone was seen a few times. CDR3 residues: CASRPGQNHGELFF. The CDR3 region has the DNA TGTGCCAGCAGGCCCGGACAGAACCACGGGGAGCTGTTTTTT. V is TRBV27 and J is TRBJ2-2; perhaps TRBD1 as D (6 bases). Germline values: CDR1 MNHEY, CDR2 SMNVEV (reference sequence). The length of the CDR3 is 14 residues. The germline V and J ends were trimmed by 6 bases and 7 bases, with 15 bases remaining between them.

This chain joins TRBV7-9 and TRBJ1-2; no definite D call. Trimming took off 1 base at V and 6 bases at J, with 12 bases between the two ends. The CDR3 has 14 amino acids. Germline V CDR1 and CDR2: SEHNR, FQNEAQ (reference sequence). The CDR3 sequence is CASSLGQALDGYTF. CDR3 DNA: TGTGCCAGCAGCTTAGGGCAGGCCTTGGATGGCTACACCTTC.